This T cell receptor beta chain was retrieved from a study of blood T cell repertoires in COVID-19. About the study: Donors in the United States, Italy and Spain gave samples during acute or convalescent COVID-19. Sample material is recorded as cDNA or gDNA derived from T cells, B-cell-depleted T cells, or PBMCs.

CDR1 is LGHDT, CDR2 YNNKEL, per germline (reference sequence). The CDR3 contains 16 residues. With 5 bases clipped from V and 6 bases from J, the junction kept 14 bases outside the gene matches. Assay: immunoSEQ multiplex PCR; the TCRdb copy retains only in-frame clones and omits some. Of fewer than 300,000 clones detected, approximately 90% appear once; the ten largest clones hold 1.1%. V and J are TRBV3-1 (or the pseudogene TRBV3-2) and TRBJ2-3, with 7 bases aligning to TRBD2. Input material: PBMCs or T cells enriched from blood (not recorded which). The clonotype originates from a woman aged 25 to 39 who had recovered from COVID-19. The CDR3: CASSFWSGAPRDTQYF. The CDR3 nucleotides read TGTGCCAGCAGCTTTTGGAGCGGGGCGCCCCGTGATACGCAGTATTTT.